These T cell receptor beta chains were read from a single sample in a study of identical twins. TCRdb itself ran the 5' RACE reads through MiXCR, one entry per CDR3 protein. Altogether 400,000 to 550,000 distinct CDR3 sequences are present, about 20% being singletons, with the ten largest covering around 0.9%. This sample also belongs to another study, concerning T cells expressing NK-cell markers.

The material sequenced was CD4+ T cells sorted from blood. The source of these receptors is a woman aged 18-29 years in good health. CDR3s include the opening cysteine and the closing phenylalanine or tryptophan. The order of the fields is clone size, D gene, V gene, J gene, CDR3 DNA, CDR3 protein. The D gene is left open where the match is weak. The size of a clone is reported for some rows only, either as once, few or many, or as a class for expanded clones.

-,-,TRBV12-3/TRBV12-4,TRBJ1-1,TGTGCCAGCAGGTCGAGTTTTGGAGCTTTCTTT,CASRSSFGAFF
many,-,TRBV12-3/TRBV12-4,TRBJ1-1,TGTGCCAGCATCGGGGTTGAAGCTTTCTTT,CASIGVEAFF
few,TRBD2,TRBV5-1,TRBJ2-1,TGCGCCAGCAGCTTGGTTCCAGCGGGAGGGCCTCGGGAGCAGTTCTTC,CASSLVPAGGPREQFF
-,-,TRBV20-1,TRBJ2-7,TGCAGTGCCTCGCGAGCGGGTTACCACGAGCAGTACTTC,CSASRAGYHEQYF
-,TRBD1,TRBV29-1,TRBJ1-4,TGCAGCGCCGCGACAGGGCTTAAGGAAAAACTGTTTTTT,CSAATGLKEKLFF
-,TRBD1,TRBV20-1,TRBJ2-2,TGCAGTGCTAGGCACAGGGGGGCCGGGGAGCTGTTTTTT,CSARHRGAGELFF
-,-,TRBV5-1,TRBJ2-3,TGCGCCAGCAGCTCCATAGACGGCACAGATACGCAGTATTTT,CASSSIDGTDTQYF
many,-,TRBV12-3/TRBV12-4,TRBJ1-2,TGTGCCAGCAGGGAGGGCCGATATGGCTACACCTTC,CASREGRYGYTF
few,TRBD1,TRBV20-1,TRBJ2-5,TGCAGTGCGAGAACAGGGGTAGAGACCCAGTACTTC,CSARTGVETQYF
-,TRBD1,TRBV18,TRBJ2-5,TGTGCCAGCTCACCACAGTCTCGCCAGGGGGCTCAGACCCAGTACTTC,CASSPQSRQGAQTQYF
few,TRBD2,TRBV5-1,TRBJ2-3,TGCGCCAGCAGCTTTTTTGGCGGGGGGGCCAAAGATACGCAGTATTTT,CASSFFGGGAKDTQYF
-,-,TRBV20-1,TRBJ1-1,TGCAGTGCTAGAGTCAGGGCTATGAACACTGAAGCTTTCTTT,CSARVRAMNTEAFF
-,-,TRBV5-5,TRBJ1-2,TGTGCCAGCAGCCTACTAAACCGAGGGCCAGCTAACTATGGCTACACCTTC,CASSLLNRGPANYGYTF
-,TRBD1,TRBV20-1,TRBJ1-2,TGCAGTGCTAGAGCTCAGGGGGCTAACTATGGCTACACCTTC,CSARAQGANYGYTF
-,-,TRBV9,TRBJ2-6,TGTGCCAGCAGCGTAGCCGGAGGTGGGGCCAACGTCCTGACTTTC,CASSVAGGGANVLTF
-,TRBD1,TRBV20-1,TRBJ2-7,TGCAGTGCTAGCGGGACAGCCAGCTCCGAGCAGTACTTC,CSASGTASSEQYF
-,-,TRBV14,TRBJ2-7,TGTGCCAGCAGCCAAGAAATTGGAGGGGGGTACGAGCAGTACTTC,CASSQEIGGGYEQYF
-,-,TRBV6-2/TRBV6-3,TRBJ2-1,TGTGCCAGCAGTTATGGAGTCGGAGGTGAGCAGTTCTTC,CASSYGVGGEQFF
few,-,TRBV10-3,TRBJ1-1,TGTGCCGTATGGGAGAACCGAGGAAATGAAGCTTTCTTT,CAVWENRGNEAFF
few,-,TRBV12-3/TRBV12-4,TRBJ1-3,TGTGCCAGCAGTTATCGGGGCTACTCTGGAAACACCATATATTTT,CASSYRGYSGNTIYF
-,-,TRBV24-1,TRBJ2-2,TGTGCCACCAGTGATTCTCAAGGACCCACCACCGGGGAGCTGTTTTTT,CATSDSQGPTTGELFF
-,-,TRBV29-1,TRBJ1-4,TGCAGCGTCCGCGCACCAGGCTCAACTAATGAAAAACTGTTTTTT,CSVRAPGSTNEKLFF
few,TRBD2,TRBV6-1,TRBJ2-3,TGTGCCAGCAGCCCGGGACTAGCTTCAGATACGCAGTATTTT,CASSPGLASDTQYF
few,TRBD1,TRBV12-3/TRBV12-4,TRBJ2-7,TGTGCCAGCAGTCGGTCGGCAGGGGGCTACGAGCAGTACTTC,CASSRSAGGYEQYF
-,TRBD2,TRBV12-3/TRBV12-4,TRBJ2-1,TGTGCCAGCAGTTTTCGGGCTAGCGGGTGGAAAGACAATGAGCAGTTCTTC,CASSFRASGWKDNEQFF
-,TRBD2,TRBV7-2,TRBJ2-2,TGTGCCAGCAGCCCTAGCGGGAGGGTGTGGGACGGGGAGCTGTTTTTT,CASSPSGRVWDGELFF
many,TRBD1,TRBV12-3/TRBV12-4,TRBJ2-7,TGTGCCAGCAGTTTCGACAGGGAATTCCACGAGCAGTACTTC,CASSFDREFHEQYF
few,-,TRBV29-1,TRBJ2-2,TGCAGCGTTGGGCGGGGACACAACACCGGGGAGCTGTTTTTT,CSVGRGHNTGELFF
-,-,TRBV9,TRBJ1-2,TGTGCCAGCAGAGAAACAGGTTCTAACTATGGCTACACCTTC,CASRETGSNYGYTF
many,-,TRBV12-3/TRBV12-4,TRBJ2-7,TGTGCCAGCAGTCGTCCGGGACTCAGGTATACCTCCTACGAGCAGTACTTC,CASSRPGLRYTSYEQYF
-,-,TRBV12-3/TRBV12-4,TRBJ1-2,TGTGCCAGCAGTCTCCGCCAGGCTTCCGGCTACACCTTC,CASSLRQASGYTF
-,-,TRBV5-1,TRBJ2-7,TGCGCCAGCAGCAGCACGCAGGGCCGCGAGCAGTACTTC,CASSSTQGREQYF
-,-,TRBV7-2,TRBJ2-7,TGTGCCAGCAGCCGGACTCCTACTTACGAGCAGTACTTC,CASSRTPTYEQYF
once,-,TRBV3-1,TRBJ2-5,TGTGCCAGCAGCCTGCCGTCTCTTCTTTACTTC,CASSLPSLLYF
-,TRBD1,TRBV19,TRBJ1-5,TGTGCCAGTAGTACCCCGGGACAGGGAGGCAATCAGCCCCAGCATTTT,CASSTPGQGGNQPQHF
-,-,TRBV7-2,TRBJ2-1,TGTGCCAGCAGCTTATTTGGGAGCTCCTACAATGAGCAGTTCTTC,CASSLFGSSYNEQFF
-,TRBD2,TRBV12-3/TRBV12-4,TRBJ2-7,TGTGCCAGCACATGGGGCGGGGGGGCATACTACGAGCAGTACTTC,CASTWGGGAYYEQYF
few,-,TRBV7-3,TRBJ2-3,TGTGCCAGCAGCCCCGAGCCGCTACGCACAGATACGCAGTATTTT,CASSPEPLRTDTQYF
few,TRBD1,TRBV20-1,TRBJ2-1,TGCAGTGCTAGCCGCGGACAGGTTTCGAATGAGCAGTTCTTC,CSASRGQVSNEQFF
-,-,TRBV20-1,TRBJ2-1,TGCAGTGCTAGAGACCCGTTCGGTTCTTACTCCTACAATGAGCAGTTCTTC,CSARDPFGSYSYNEQFF
few,-,TRBV7-8,TRBJ1-5,TGTGCCAGCAGCTTATTCGATAACGCGGTGCCCCAGCATTTT,CASSLFDNAVPQHF
-,-,TRBV7-9,TRBJ2-1,TGTGCCAGCAGCTTAGTTAGTACTTTTTACAATGAGCAGTTCTTC,CASSLVSTFYNEQFF
-,-,TRBV5-1,TRBJ1-3,TGCGCCAGCGCGGCAGGGGTCGCTGGAAACACCATATATTTT,CASAAGVAGNTIYF
-,-,TRBV10-3,TRBJ1-2,TGTGCCATCAGTGAGTCGATCCAGTCTAACTATGGCTACACCTTC,CAISESIQSNYGYTF
many,-,TRBV5-6,TRBJ2-1,TGTGCCAGCAGCGGGGGGACGTGGAGCTCCTACAATGAGCAGTTCTTC,CASSGGTWSSYNEQFF
-,-,TRBV5-6,TRBJ1-2,TGTGCCAGCAGCTTGGTCTCCAGTTCTGGCTACACCTTC,CASSLVSSSGYTF
-,-,TRBV20-1,TRBJ2-7,TGCAGTGCTAGGTCATCAACCCACGAGCAGTACTTC,CSARSSTHEQYF
-,-,TRBV18,TRBJ2-3,TGTGCCAGCTCACGCTCACCCACAGATACGCAGTATTTT,CASSRSPTDTQYF
-,-,TRBV20-1,TRBJ1-1,TGCAGTGCTAGAGGAGGGAGGGGCACTGAAGCTTTCTTT,CSARGGRGTEAFF
few,TRBD2,TRBV20-1,TRBJ2-7,TGCAGTGCTCGACCCCCAGCGGGGAGCTCCTACGAGCAGTACTTC,CSARPPAGSSYEQYF